Included here is one T cell receptor (beta chain) sequence, with context. Its antigen is as yet unknown. Sequenced by immunoSEQ multiplex PCR; TCRdb stores in-frame clones only, minus some. The sample lists roughly 99,000 clones; about 90% were seen once. The data originate from a study of T cell responses to AZD1222 COVID-19 vaccine. Study outcomes and limitations: Within unmutated variant regions lay the reported targets of nearly half of spike-specific TCRs. Repertoire sampling occurred only after the peak T cell response. Only six or seven AZD1222 recipients were seropositive at baseline. There were mostly white British donors and more females than males, and clonal diversity was possibly underestimated.

Germline CDR1 SGHTA, CDR2 FQGNSA. CDR3 length: 14 residues. The V gene lost 2 bases and the J gene lost 4 bases, with 11 bases spanning the gap. Sample: peripheral blood, taken on day 0 of AZD1222 vaccination. This chain connects TRBV7-2 to TRBJ1-1; D possibly corresponds to TRBD1 (6 bases). This TCR was sampled from an adult in good health. The CDR3 DNA is TGTGCCAGCAGCTTATTGCCGGGGGCCACTGAAGCTTTCTTT. This translates into CASSLLPGATEAFF.